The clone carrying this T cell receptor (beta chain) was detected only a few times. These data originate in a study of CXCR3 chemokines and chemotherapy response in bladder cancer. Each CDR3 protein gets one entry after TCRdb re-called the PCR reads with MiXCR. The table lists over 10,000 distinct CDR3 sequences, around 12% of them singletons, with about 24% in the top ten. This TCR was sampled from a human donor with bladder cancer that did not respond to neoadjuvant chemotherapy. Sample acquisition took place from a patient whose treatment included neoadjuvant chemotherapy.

The CDR3 loop reads CASRDSSTDTQYF. The CDR3 region has the DNA TGTGCCAGCCGCGACAGTTCCACAGATACGCAGTATTTT. The chain links TRBV6-5 to TRBJ2-3, with D possibly being TRBD1 (5 bases). The germline V and J ends were trimmed by 8 bases and 2 bases, with 11 bases remaining between them. The CDR3 runs 13 residues. Germline CDR1 MNHEY, CDR2 SVGAGI.